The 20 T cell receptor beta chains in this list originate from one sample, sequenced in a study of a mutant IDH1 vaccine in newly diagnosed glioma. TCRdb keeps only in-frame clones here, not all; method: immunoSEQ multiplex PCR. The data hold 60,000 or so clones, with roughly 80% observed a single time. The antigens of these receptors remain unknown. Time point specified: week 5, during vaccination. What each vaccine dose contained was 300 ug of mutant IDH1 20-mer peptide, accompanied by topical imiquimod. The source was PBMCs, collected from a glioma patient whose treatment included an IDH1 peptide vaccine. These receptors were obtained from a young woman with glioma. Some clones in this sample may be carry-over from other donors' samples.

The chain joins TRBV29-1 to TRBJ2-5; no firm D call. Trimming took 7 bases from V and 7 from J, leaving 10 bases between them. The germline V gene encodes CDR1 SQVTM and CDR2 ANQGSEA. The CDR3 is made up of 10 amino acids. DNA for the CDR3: TGCAGCGGAATTGTGGGGACCCAGTACTTC. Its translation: CSGIVGTQYF. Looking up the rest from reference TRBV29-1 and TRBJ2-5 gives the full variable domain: SAVISQKPSRDICQRGTSLTIQCQVDSQVTMMFWYRQQPGQSLTLIATANQGSEATYESGFVIDKFPISRPNLTFSTLTVSNMSPEDSSIYLCSGIVGTQYFGPGTRLLVL.

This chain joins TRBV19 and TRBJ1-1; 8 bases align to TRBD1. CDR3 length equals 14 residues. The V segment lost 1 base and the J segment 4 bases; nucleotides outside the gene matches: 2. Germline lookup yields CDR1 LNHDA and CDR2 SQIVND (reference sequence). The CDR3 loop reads CASSIAGTGTEAFF. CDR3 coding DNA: TGTGCCAGTAGTATAGCAGGGACAGGCACTGAAGCTTTCTTT.

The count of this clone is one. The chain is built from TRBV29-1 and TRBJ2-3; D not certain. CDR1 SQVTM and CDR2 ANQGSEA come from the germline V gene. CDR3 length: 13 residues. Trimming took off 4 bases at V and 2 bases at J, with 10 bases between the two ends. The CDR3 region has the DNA TGCAGCGTTGCTCACAGTATCACAGATACGCAGTATTTT. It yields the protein CSVAHSITDTQYF.

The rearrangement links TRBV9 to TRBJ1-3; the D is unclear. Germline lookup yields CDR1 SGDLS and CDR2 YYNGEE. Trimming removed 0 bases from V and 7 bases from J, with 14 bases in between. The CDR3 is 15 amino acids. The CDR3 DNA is TGTGCCAGCAGCGTAGATAGTCCGACCGGGAACACCATATATTTT. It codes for CASSVDSPTGNTIYF.

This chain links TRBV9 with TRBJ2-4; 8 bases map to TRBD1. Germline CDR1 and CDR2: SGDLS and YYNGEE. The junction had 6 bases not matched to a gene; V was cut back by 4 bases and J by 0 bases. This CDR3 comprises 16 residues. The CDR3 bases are TGTGCCAGCAGCCACGGACAGGGACTAGCCAAAAACATTCAGTACTTC. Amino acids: CASSHGQGLAKNIQYF.

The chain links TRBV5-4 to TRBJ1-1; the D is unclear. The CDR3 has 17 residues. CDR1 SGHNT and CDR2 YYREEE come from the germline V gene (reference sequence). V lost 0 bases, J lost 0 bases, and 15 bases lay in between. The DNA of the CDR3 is TGTGCCAGCAGCTTGGACCGGGCCCCCGGGGTGAACACTGAAGCTTTCTTT. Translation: CASSLDRAPGVNTEAFF.

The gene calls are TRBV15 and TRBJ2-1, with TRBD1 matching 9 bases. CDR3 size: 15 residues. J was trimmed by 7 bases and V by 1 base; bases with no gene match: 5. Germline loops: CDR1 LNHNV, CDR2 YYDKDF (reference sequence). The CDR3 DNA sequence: TGTGCCACCAGCAGAGTCAGGACAGGGGATAATGAGCAGTTCTTC. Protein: CATSRVRTGDNEQFF. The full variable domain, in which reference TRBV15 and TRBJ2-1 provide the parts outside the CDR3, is DAMVIQNPRYQVTQFGKPVTLSCSQTLNHNVMYWYQQKSSQAPKLLFHYYDKDFNNEADTPDNFQSRRPNTSFCFLDIRSPGLGDTAMYLCATSRVRTGDNEQFFGPGTRLTVL.

The CDR3 sequence is CAWSAARGTGPYEQYF. DNA for the CDR3: TGTGCCTGGAGTGCCGCCCGGGGGACAGGCCCCTACGAGCAGTACTTC. The chain recombines TRBV30 with TRBJ2-7, with 8 bases that match TRBD1. Germline V lookup: CDR1 GTSNPN, CDR2 SVGIG (reference sequence). CDR3 size: 16 residues. V was clipped by 1 base and J by 2 bases; unmatched bases: 10.

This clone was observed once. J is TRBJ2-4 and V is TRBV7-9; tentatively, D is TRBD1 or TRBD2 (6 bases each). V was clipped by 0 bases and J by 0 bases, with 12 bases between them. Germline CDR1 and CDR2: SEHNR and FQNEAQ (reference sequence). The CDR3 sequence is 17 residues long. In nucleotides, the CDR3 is TGTGCCAGCAGCTTAGCGCATGGGGGGCTAGCCAAAAACATTCAGTACTTC. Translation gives CASSLAHGGLAKNIQYF.

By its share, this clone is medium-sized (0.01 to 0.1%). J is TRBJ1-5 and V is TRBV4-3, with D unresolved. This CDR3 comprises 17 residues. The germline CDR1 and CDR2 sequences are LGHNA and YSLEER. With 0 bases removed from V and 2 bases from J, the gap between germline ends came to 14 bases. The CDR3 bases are TGCGCCAGCAGCCAAGAACCATGGGGTTACGGCAATCAGCCCCAGCATTTT. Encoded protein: CASSQEPWGYGNQPQHF.

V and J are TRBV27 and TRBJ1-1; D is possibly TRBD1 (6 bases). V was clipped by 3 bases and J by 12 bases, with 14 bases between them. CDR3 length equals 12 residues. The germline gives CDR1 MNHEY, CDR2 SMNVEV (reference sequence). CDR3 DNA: TGTGCCAGCAGTTTGGCCGGACAGCCGACTTTCTTT. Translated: CASSLAGQPTFF.

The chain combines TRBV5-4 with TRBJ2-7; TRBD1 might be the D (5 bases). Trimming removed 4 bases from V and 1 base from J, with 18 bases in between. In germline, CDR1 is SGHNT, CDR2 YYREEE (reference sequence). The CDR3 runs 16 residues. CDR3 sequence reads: CASSPLARAESYEQYF. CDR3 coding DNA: TGTGCCAGCAGCCCCCTGGCCAGGGCAGAATCCTACGAGCAGTACTTC. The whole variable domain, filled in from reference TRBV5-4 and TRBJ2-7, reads ETGVTQSPTHLIKTRGQQVTLRCSSQSGHNTVSWYQQALGQGPQFIFQYYREEENGRGNFPPRFSGLQFPNYSSELNVNALELDDSALYLCASSPLARAESYEQYFGPGTRLTVT.

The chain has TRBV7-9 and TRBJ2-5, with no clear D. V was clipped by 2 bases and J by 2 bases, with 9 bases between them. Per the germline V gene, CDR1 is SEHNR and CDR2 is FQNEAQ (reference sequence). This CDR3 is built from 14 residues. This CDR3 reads CASSLLRRQETQYF. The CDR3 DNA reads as TGTGCCAGCAGCTTATTACGGCGACAAGAGACCCAGTACTTC.

The CDR3 is CAISAGGPEQFF. For the CDR3, the DNA is TGTGCCATCAGTGCCGGTGGGCCCGAGCAGTTCTTC. The chain employs TRBV10-3 and TRBJ2-1; the D is unclear. Germline loops: CDR1 ENHRY, CDR2 SYGVKD. This CDR3 contains 12 residues. Trimming pared 4 bases from V and 10 bases from J, leaving 11 bases between.

The CDR3 DNA reads TGTGCCAGCAGCTCTCAGGTCGTGAACACCGGGGAGCTGTTTTTT. Translated, it gives CASSSQVVNTGELFF. This chain connects TRBV7-6 to TRBJ2-2; no clear D. Germline lookup yields CDR1 SGHVS and CDR2 FNYEAQ. This CDR3 contains 15 residues. The V and J ends lost 4 bases and 1 base respectively, with 10 bases between them.

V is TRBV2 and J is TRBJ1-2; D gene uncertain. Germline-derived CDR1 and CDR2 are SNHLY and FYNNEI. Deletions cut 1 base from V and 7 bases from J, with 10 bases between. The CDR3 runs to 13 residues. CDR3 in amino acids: CASSEEGVGGYTF. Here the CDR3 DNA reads TGTGCCAGCAGTGAAGAGGGAGTAGGTGGCTACACCTTC.

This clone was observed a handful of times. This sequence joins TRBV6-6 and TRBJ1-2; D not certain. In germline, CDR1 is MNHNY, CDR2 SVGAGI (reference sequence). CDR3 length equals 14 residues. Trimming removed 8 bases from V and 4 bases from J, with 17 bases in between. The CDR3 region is CASDDRSVVYGYTF. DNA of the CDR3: TGTGCCAGCGACGACCGATCTGTTGTCTATGGCTACACCTTC.

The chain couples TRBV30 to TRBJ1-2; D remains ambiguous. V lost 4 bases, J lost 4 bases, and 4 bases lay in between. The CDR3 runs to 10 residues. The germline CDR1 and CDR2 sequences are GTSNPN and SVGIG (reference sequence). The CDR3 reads CAWISYGYTF. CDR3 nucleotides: TGTGCCTGGATCAGCTATGGCTACACCTTC.

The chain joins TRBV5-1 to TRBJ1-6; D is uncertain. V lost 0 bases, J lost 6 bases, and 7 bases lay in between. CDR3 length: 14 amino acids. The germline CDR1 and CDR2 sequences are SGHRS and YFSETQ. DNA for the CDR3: TGCGCCAGCAGCTTGGAGTCCGCTAATTCACCCCTCCACTTT. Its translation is CASSLESANSPLHF.

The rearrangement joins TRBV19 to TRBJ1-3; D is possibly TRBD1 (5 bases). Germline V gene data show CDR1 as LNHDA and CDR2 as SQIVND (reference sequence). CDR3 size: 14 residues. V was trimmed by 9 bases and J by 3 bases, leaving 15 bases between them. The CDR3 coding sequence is TGTGCCAGCGGAGGGGAGGGGAATGGAAACACCATATATTTT. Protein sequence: CASGGEGNGNTIYF.